In this sample, the clone carrying this T cell receptor (beta chain) turned up many times. The antigen is not known. There are 15 residues in the CDR3. Trimming took off 4 bases at V and 10 bases at J, with 20 bases between the two ends. Per the germline V gene, CDR1 is SGHAT and CDR2 is FQNNGV. This sample is part of a study of prognosis after radiotherapy for stage I lung cancer. General observations from the study: It was in patients who developed distant metastases that Shannon entropy after stereotactic body radiation therapy was lower.

Two-round multiplex PCR on genomic DNA was the method by which TCR beta CDR3 was amplified. Primers were specific to each TRBV and TRBJ gene in first-round PCR. MiXCR, run by TCRdb on the multiplex PCR reads, gives a single entry per CDR3 protein. The table lists some 14,000 distinct CDR3 sequences, less than 45% of them singletons, with more than 35% in the top ten. The origin of this receptor is a donor aged 50 or older with non-small cell lung cancer. The sequenced sample was PBMCs, obtained before or after stereotactic body radiation therapy (not recorded which). The chain employs TRBV11-2 and TRBJ2-1; possibly TRBD2 for D (5 bases). As DNA, the CDR3 is TGTGCCAGCAGCTCATACCGTAATAAGGGAGACGAGCAGTTCTTC. It yields the protein CASSSYRNKGDEQFF.